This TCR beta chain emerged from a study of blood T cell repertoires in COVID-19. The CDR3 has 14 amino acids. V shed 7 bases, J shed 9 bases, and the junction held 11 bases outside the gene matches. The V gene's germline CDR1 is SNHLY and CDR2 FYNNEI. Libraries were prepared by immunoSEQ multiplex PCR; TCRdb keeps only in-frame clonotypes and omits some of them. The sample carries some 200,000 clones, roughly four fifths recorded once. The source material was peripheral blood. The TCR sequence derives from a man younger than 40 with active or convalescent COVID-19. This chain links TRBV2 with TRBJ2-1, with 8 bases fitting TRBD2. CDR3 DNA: TGTGCCAGCATAATCTGGCGGGAGGAGGGTGAGCAGTTCTTC. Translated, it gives CASIIWREEGEQFF.